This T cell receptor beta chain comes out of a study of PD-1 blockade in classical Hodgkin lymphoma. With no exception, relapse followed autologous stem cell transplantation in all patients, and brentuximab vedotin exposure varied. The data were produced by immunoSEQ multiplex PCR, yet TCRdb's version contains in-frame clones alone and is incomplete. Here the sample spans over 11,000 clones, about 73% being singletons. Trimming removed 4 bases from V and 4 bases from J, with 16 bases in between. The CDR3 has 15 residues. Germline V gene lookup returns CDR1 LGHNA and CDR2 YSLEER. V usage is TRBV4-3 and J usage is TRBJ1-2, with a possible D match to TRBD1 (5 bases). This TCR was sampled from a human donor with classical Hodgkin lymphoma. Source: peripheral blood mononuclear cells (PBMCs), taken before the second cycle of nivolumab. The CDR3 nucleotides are TGCGCCAGCAGCCCCCTAGGGGTGTCCTTCTATGGCTACACCTTC. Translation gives CASSPLGVSFYGYTF.